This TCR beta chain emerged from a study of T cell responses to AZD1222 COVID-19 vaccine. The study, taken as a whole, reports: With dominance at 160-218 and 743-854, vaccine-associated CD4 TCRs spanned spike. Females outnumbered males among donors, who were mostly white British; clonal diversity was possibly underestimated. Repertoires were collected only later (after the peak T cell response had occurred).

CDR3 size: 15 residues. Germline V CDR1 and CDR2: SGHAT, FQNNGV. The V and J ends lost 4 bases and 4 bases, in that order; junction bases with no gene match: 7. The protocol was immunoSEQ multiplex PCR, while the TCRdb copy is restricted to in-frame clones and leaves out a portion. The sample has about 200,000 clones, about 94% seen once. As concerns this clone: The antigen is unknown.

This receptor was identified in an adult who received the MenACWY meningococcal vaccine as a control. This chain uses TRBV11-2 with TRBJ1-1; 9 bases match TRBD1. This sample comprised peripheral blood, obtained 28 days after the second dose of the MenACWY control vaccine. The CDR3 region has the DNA TGTGCCAGCAGCTGGGGACAGGGAGGTGTCACTGAAGCTTTCTTT. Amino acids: CASSWGQGGVTEAFF.